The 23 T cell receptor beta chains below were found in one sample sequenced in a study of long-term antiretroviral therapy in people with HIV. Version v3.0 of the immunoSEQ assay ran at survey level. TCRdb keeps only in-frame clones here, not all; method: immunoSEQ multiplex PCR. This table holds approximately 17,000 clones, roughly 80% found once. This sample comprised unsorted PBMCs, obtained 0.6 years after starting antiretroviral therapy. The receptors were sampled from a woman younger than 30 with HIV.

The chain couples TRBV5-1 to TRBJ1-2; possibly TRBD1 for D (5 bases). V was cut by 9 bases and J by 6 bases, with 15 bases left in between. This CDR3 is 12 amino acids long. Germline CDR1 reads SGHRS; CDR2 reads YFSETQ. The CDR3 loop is CATSDSLHGYTF. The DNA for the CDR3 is TGCGCCACATCCGACAGTTTACATGGCTACACCTTC. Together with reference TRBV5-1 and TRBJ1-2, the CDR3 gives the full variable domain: KAGVTQTPRYLIKTRGQQVTLSCSPISGHRSVSWYQQTPGQGLQFLFEYFSETQRNKGNFPGRFSGRQFSNSRSEMNVSTLELGDSALYLCATSDSLHGYTFGSGTRLTVV.

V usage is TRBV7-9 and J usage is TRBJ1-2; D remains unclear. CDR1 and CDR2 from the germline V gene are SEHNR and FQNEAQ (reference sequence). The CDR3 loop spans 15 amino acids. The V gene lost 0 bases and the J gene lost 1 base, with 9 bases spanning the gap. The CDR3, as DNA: TGTGCCAGCAGCTTAGCGCTGGGCAGTAACTATGGCTACACCTTC. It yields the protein CASSLALGSNYGYTF.

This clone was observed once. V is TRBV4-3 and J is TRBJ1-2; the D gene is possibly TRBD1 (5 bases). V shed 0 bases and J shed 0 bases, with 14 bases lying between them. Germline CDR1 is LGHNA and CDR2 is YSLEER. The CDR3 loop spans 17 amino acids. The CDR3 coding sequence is TGCGCCAGCAGCCAAGAACCAGCGGGGGGAGCTAACTATGGCTACACCTTC. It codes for CASSQEPAGGANYGYTF.

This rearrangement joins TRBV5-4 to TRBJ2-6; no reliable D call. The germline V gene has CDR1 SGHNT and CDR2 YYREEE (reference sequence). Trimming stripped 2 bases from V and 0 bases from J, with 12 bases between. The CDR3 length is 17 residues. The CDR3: CASSFEGSSSGANVLTF. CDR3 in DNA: TGTGCCAGCAGCTTTGAAGGATCTAGCTCTGGGGCCAACGTCCTGACTTTC.

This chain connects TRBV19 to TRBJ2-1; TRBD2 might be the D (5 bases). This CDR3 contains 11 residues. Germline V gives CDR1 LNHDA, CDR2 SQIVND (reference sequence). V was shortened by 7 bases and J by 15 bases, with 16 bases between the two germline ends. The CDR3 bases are TGTGCCAGTACCTCGGGTCAACTAGGGTTCTTC. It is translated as CASTSGQLGFF.

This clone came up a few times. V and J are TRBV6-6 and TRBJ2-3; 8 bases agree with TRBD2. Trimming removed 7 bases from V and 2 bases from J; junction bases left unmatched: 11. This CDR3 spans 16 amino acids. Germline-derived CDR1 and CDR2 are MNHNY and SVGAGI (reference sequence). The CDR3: CASTDLLAVPTDTQYF. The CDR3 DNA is TGTGCCAGCACCGATCTACTAGCGGTACCCACAGATACGCAGTATTTT.

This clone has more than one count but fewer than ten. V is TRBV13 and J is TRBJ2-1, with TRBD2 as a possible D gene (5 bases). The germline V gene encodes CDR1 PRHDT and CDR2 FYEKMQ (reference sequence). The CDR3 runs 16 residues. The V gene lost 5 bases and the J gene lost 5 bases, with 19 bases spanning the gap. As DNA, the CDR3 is TGTGCCAGCAGCCCCCGCGGGCTAGATCAGGACAATGAGCAGTTCTTC. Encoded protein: CASSPRGLDQDNEQFF.

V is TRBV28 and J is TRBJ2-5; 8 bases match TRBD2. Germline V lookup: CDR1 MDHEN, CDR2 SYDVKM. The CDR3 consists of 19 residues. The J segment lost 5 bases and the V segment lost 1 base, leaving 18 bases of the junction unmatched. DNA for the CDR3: TGTGCCAGCAGTTTATACACGGGAGGGCTAGGAGACGGACATGAGACCCAGTACTTC. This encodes CASSLYTGGLGDGHETQYF.

Written as DNA, the CDR3 is TGTGCCAGTAGTATAGCGGAGACCCAGTACTTC. Protein sequence: CASSIAETQYF. The gene calls are TRBV19 and TRBJ2-5; D is unclear. Per germline, CDR1 LNHDA and CDR2 SQIVND (reference sequence). The CDR3 covers 11 residues. V was cut by 1 base and J by 5 bases, with 2 bases left in between.

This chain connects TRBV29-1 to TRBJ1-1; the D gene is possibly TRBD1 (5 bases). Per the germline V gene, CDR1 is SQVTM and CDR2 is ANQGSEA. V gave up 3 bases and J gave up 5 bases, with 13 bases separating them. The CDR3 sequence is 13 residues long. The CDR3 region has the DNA TGCAGCGTTGACCAGGGCTTGAGGACTGAAGCTTTCTTT. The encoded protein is CSVDQGLRTEAFF.

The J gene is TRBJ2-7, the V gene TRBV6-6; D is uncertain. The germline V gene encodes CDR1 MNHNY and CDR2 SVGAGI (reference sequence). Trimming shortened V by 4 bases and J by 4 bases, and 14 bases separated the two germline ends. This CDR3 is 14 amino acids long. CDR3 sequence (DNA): TGTGCCAGCAGTTTCTCTGGGAACCTATACGAGCAGTACTTC. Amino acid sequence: CASSFSGNLYEQYF.

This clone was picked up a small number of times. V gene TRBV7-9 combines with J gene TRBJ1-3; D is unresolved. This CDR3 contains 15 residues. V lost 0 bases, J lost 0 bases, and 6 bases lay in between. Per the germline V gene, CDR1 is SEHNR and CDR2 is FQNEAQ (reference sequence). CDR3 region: CASSLAGGSGNTIYF. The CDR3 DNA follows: TGTGCCAGCAGCTTAGCGGGTGGCTCTGGAAACACCATATATTTT.

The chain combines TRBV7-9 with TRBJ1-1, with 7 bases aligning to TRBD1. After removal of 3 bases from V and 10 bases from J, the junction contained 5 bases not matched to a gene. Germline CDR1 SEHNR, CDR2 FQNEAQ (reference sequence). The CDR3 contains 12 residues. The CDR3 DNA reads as TGTGCCAGCAGCTTCCACAGGGGAGCAGCTTTCTTT. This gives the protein CASSFHRGAAFF.

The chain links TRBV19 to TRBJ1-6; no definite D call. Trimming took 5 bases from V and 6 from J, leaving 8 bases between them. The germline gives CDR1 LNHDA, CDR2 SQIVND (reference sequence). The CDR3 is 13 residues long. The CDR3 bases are TGTGCCAGTAGTCTCAGACTTAATTCACCCCTCCACTTT. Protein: CASSLRLNSPLHF.

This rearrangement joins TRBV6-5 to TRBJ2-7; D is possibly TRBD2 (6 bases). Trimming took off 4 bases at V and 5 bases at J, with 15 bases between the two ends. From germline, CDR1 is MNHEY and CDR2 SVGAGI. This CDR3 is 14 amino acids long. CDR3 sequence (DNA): TGTGCCAGCAGTTCTATGACGGGGGTACACGAGCAGTACTTC. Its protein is CASSSMTGVHEQYF.

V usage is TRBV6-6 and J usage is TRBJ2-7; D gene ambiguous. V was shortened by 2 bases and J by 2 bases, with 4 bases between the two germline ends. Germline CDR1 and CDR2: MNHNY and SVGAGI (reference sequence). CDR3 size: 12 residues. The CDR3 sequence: CASSYRAYEQYF. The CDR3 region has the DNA TGTGCCAGCAGTTACAGGGCCTACGAGCAGTACTTC.

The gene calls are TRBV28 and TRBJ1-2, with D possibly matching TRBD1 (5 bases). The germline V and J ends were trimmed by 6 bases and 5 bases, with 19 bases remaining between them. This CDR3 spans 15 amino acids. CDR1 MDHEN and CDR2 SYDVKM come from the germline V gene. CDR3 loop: CASSPQGTKTYGYTF. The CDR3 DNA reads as TGTGCCAGCAGCCCGCAGGGAACCAAAACTTATGGCTACACCTTC.

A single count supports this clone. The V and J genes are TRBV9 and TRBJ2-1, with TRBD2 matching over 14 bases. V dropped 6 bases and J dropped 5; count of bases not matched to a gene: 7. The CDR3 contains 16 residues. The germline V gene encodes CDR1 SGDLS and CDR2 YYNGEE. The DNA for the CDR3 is TGTGCCAGCACCGGACTAGCGGGAGGTGAGGACAATGAGCAGTTCTTC. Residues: CASTGLAGGEDNEQFF.

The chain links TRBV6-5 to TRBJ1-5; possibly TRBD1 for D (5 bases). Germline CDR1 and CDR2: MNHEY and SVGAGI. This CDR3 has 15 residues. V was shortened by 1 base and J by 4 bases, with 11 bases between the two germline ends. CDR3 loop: CASSYWAGMNQPQHF. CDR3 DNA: TGTGCCAGCAGTTACTGGGCAGGGATGAATCAGCCCCAGCATTTT.

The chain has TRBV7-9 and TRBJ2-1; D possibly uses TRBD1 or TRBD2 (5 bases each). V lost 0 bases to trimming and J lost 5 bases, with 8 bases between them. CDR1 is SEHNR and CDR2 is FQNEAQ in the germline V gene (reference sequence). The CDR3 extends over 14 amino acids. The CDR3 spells CASSLAGVDNEQFF. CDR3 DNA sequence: TGTGCCAGCAGCTTAGCGGGGGTCGACAATGAGCAGTTCTTC.

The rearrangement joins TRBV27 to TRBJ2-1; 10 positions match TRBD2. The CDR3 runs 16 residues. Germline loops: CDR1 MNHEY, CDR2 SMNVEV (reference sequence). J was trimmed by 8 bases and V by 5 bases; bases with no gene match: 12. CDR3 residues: CASSTQAGGPEDEQFF. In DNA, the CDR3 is TGTGCCAGCAGTACCCAAGCGGGAGGGCCGGAGGATGAGCAGTTCTTC.

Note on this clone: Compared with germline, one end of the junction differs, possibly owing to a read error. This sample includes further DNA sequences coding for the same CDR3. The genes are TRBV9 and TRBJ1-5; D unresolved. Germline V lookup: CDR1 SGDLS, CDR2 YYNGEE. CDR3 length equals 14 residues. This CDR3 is CASSFGVRDQPQHF. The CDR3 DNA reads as TGCGCCAGCAGCTTCGGGGTCCGGGATCAGCCCCAGCATTTT.

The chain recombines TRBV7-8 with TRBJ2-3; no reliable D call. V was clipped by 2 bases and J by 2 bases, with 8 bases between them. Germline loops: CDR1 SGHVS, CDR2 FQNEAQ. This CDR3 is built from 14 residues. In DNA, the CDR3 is TGTGCCAGCAGCTTACGAGGTAACACAGATACGCAGTATTTT. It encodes CASSLRGNTDTQYF.